This T cell receptor beta chain was captured by sequencing in a study of siplizumab effects on memory and regulatory T cells. Study conclusions and caveats: Sequences below about 10^-5 frequency were poorly captured. As a result, only a minor fraction of alloreactive clones mapped to unstimulated subsets. Confirmatory evidence of suppressive function in proliferating siplizumab-culture Tregs was not obtained. Mean Treg-derived proportions of mappable alloreactive CD4+ clones were 68.8% for siplizumab and 25% to 30% for controls.

Comment on this clone: The target antigen is unknown.

Each sample contributed 75,000 to 100,000 TCR templates to the assay. TCRdb's table, derived via immunoSEQ multiplex PCR, lists solely in-frame clones and lacks some. The repertoire has approximately 110,000 clones, about 90% of them found once; the top ten carry around 0.75%. The CDR3 extends over 16 amino acids. Per the germline V gene, CDR1 is SEHNR and CDR2 is FQNEAQ (reference sequence). After removal of 6 bases from V and 6 bases from J, the junction contained 7 bases not matched to a gene. The TCR comes from a human donor in good health. Sequencing input: Tregs sorted from blood. The gene calls are TRBV7-9 and TRBJ2-1; 14 nucleotides agree with TRBD2. In DNA form, the CDR3 reads TGTGCCAGCAGTTACGGGACTAGCGGGGGAATCAATGAGCAGTTCTTC. Translation gives CASSYGTSGGINEQFF.